This TCR beta chain was sequenced in a study of cytomegalovirus exposure and HLA in healthy donors. This clone was seen only once. Researchers ran the PCR with 60 Vbeta and 13 Jbeta primers. Generated by immunoSEQ multiplex PCR, the TCRdb table keeps only in-frame clones and is missing some. The table shows 150,000 or so clones, with about three quarters occurring only once. In germline, CDR1 is SGHTA, CDR2 FQGNSA. The CDR3 contains 15 residues. The V end was cut by 5 bases, the J end by 5 bases, with 18 bases between. The sequence was obtained from a female donor in good health and CMV-seronegative. The V gene is TRBV7-2, the J gene TRBJ1-1; perhaps TRBD1 as D (5 bases). Sequencing input: PBMCs. The CDR3 region is CASSGSRVGGTEAFF. CDR3 in DNA: TGTGCCAGCAGCGGGTCTAGGGTCGGGGGTACTGAAGCTTTCTTT.